The 6 T cell receptor beta chains below come from one sample, sequenced in a study of post-analysis software for immune sequencing data. Study conclusions and caveats: Included in a set of roughly five TRBV segments more frequent in patients than controls were TRBV5-6, TRBV5-1 and TRBV20-1.

No cognate antigen is known for these TCRs. Libraries were made from TCR beta cDNA, and they carried unique molecular identifiers. A single record per CDR3 protein comes from TCRdb applying MiXCR to the PCR reads. The data hold about 540,000 distinct CDR3 sequences, with less than 40% observed a single time. The sequenced material came from blood. Source of these receptors: a girl between 2 and 17 years old with multiple sclerosis.

Concerning this clonotype itself: A read error is possible here, since a much larger clone lies one base away. The chain combines TRBV7-9 with TRBJ2-5; 8 positions agree with TRBD2. The better agreement between TRBJ2-7 and the DNA end casts doubt on the J call. The germline gives CDR1 SEHNR, CDR2 FQNEAQ (reference sequence). This CDR3 has 16 amino acids. The CDR3 DNA is TGTGCCAGCCATAAACTTGACGGGACTAGTGGCTGCGAGCAGTACTTC. Its translation is CASHKLDGTSGCEQYF.

This rearrangement joins TRBV5-1 to TRBJ2-1; D might be TRBD2 (6 bases). CDR3 length equals 18 residues. The germline V and J ends were trimmed by 0 bases and 4 bases, with 20 bases remaining between them. The germline gives CDR1 SGHRS, CDR2 YFSETQ. CDR3 sequence (DNA): TGCGCCAGCAGCTTGGAGGGCCCGGGACTCGGAGGGTACAATGAGCAGTTCTTC. It specifies CASSLEGPGLGGYNEQFF.

The chain uses TRBV20-1 and TRBJ1-5, with 8 bases identical to TRBD1. Losses at the gene ends were 6 bases for V and 5 bases for J; bases not matched to a gene: 12. Per the germline V gene, CDR1 is DFQATT and CDR2 is SNEGSKA (reference sequence). The CDR3 has 15 residues. CDR3 bases: TGCAGTGCGTCGCGACAGGGGTTGTTGGATCAGCCCCAGCATTTT. This gives the protein CSASRQGLLDQPQHF.

Comment on this clonotype: A read error may account for a junction end that differs from germline. This CDR3 reads CANSPPGFRETQYF. CDR3 bases: TGTGCCAACTCACCACCGGGATTTCGAGAGACCCAGTACTTC. This chain joins TRBV18 and TRBJ2-5, with D possibly TRBD2 on 5 matching bases. Per the germline V gene, CDR1 is KGHSH and CDR2 is LQKENI. CDR3 size: 14 residues.

This sequence joins TRBV6-5 and TRBJ2-1, with D tentatively TRBD1 or TRBD2 (6 bases each). Germline CDR1 is MNHEY and CDR2 is SVGAGI. The V and J ends lost 5 bases and 7 bases respectively, with 15 bases between them. The CDR3 runs 14 residues. Written as DNA, the CDR3 is TGTGCCAGCAGTAACGGGGGCGTGGGGAATGAGCAGTTCTTC. It specifies CASSNGGVGNEQFF.

On this clonotype itself: Compared with germline, one end of the junction differs, possibly owing to a read error. This chain links TRBV20-1 with TRBJ2-4, with 9 nucleotides matching TRBD2. This CDR3 has 17 residues. Looked up from germline, CDR1 is DFQATT and CDR2 is SNEGSKA (reference sequence). The chain's CDR3 is CSAPRAGGTLAKNIQYF. Here the CDR3 DNA reads TGCAGTGCCCCCCGAGCGGGGGGAACCTTAGCCAAGAACATTCAGTACTTC.